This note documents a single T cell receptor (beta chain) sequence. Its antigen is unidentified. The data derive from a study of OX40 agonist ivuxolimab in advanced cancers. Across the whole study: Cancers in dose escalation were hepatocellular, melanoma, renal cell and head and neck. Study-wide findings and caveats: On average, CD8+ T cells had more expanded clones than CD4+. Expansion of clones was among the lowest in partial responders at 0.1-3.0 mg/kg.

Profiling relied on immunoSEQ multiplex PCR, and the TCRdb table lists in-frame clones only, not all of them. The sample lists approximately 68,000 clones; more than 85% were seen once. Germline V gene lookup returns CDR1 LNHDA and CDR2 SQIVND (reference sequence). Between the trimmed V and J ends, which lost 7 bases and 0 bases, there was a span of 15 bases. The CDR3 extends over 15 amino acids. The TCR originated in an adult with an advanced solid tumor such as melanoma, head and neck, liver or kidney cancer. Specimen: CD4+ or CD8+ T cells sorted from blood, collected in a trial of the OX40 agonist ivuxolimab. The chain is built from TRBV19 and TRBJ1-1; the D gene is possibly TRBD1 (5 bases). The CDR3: CASIGDRLMNTEAFF. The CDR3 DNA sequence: TGTGCCAGTATTGGAGACAGACTTATGAACACTGAAGCTTTCTTT.